These T cell receptor beta chains were read from a single sample in a study of T cell responses to AZD1222 COVID-19 vaccine. Repertoires were generated with immunoSEQ multiplex PCR, while TCRdb's copy carries only in-frame clones and drops some. The sample has about 99,000 clones, nearly 90% seen once. The material sequenced was peripheral blood, taken on day 0 of AZD1222 vaccination. The receptor source for this set is an adult in good health. CDR3s include the opening cysteine and the closing phenylalanine or tryptophan. The order of the fields is J gene, V gene, clone size, D gene, CDR3 protein, CDR3 DNA. D genes are given only for firm matches. For some rows the clone size is stated as once, few or many, or as a class when expanded; others skip it.

TRBJ2-1 TRBV6-4 NA NA CASSDHPGGSSYNEQFF TGTGCCAGCAGTGACCATCCTGGGGGAAGCTCCTACAATGAGCAGTTCTTC
TRBJ1-4 TRBV7-2 NA NA CASSLARGSNEKLFF TGTGCCAGCAGCTTAGCCCGGGGTTCTAATGAAAAACTGTTTTTT
TRBJ1-1 TRBV4-3 NA TRBD1 CASSRDRENTEAFF TGCGCCAGCAGCCGAGACAGGGAGAACACTGAAGCTTTCTTT
TRBJ2-2 TRBV7-2 NA TRBD2 CASSTSSGGNTGELFF TGTGCCAGCAGCACTAGTAGCGGGGGTAACACCGGGGAGCTGTTTTTT
TRBJ2-1 TRBV4-2 few NA CASSQVSEADEQFF TGTGCCAGCAGCCAAGTTAGCGAGGCGGATGAGCAGTTCTTC
TRBJ1-1 TRBV7-9 NA TRBD1 CASSLGQGALGTEAFF TGTGCCAGCAGCCTGGGACAGGGGGCGCTCGGGACTGAAGCTTTCTTT
TRBJ2-5 TRBV7-2 NA NA CASSRSGNGETQYF TGTGCCAGCAGCCGCTCGGGGAATGGAGAGACCCAGTACTTC
TRBJ1-6 TRBV4-1 NA NA CASSQDRPSKQDSPLHF TGCGCCAGCAGCCAAGATCGACCTTCGAAACAGGATTCACCCCTCCACTTT
TRBJ2-7 TRBV6-5 NA TRBD1 CASRRQGDQYF TGTGCCAGCAGGCGGCAGGGGGATCAGTACTTC
TRBJ2-3 TRBV24-1 NA NA CATDSGDTDTQYF TGTGCCACCGATAGCGGAGACACAGATACGCAGTATTTT
TRBJ2-1 TRBV24-1 few NA CATSDPDLGTYNEQFF TGTGCCACCAGTGACCCAGATCTAGGGACCTACAATGAGCAGTTCTTC
TRBJ1-5 TRBV5-1 NA TRBD1 CASSVGTGHQPQHF TGTGCCAGCAGCGTCGGGACAGGGCATCAGCCCCAGCATTTT
TRBJ2-7 TRBV9 once NA CASSADGDNKQYF TGTGCCAGCAGCGCCGACGGGGATAACAAGCAGTACTTC
TRBJ2-1 TRBV12-3/TRBV12-4 NA NA CASRDLENEQFF TGTGCCAGCAGGGACTTGGAGAATGAGCAGTTCTTC
TRBJ2-1 TRBV5-3 NA NA CARSLIRPNEQFF TGTGCCAGAAGCTTGATAAGACCCAATGAGCAGTTCTTC
TRBJ2-5 TRBV2 NA TRBD2 CASSGRLAMGETQYF TGTGCCAGCAGTGGGCGACTAGCAATGGGAGAGACCCAGTACTTC
TRBJ1-6 TRBV24-1 NA NA CATSDSLNNSPLHF TGTGCCACCAGTGATTCCCTCAATAATTCACCCCTCCACTTT
TRBJ1-6 TRBV21-1 few NA CASTLGGSAFRLDSYNSPLHF TGTGCCAGCACATTGGGAGGATCAGCCTTCAGGCTTGATTCCTATAATTCACCCCTCCACTTT
TRBJ1-1 TRBV6-5 NA NA CASMKTVNTEAFF TGTGCCAGCATGAAGACAGTGAACACTGAAGCTTTCTTT
TRBJ1-4 TRBV29-1 NA NA CSVEALEGQDKLFF TGCAGCGTTGAGGCCCTAGAGGGCCAGGACAAACTGTTTTTT
TRBJ1-1 TRBV4-2 NA TRBD1 CASSPGTGSDTEAFF TGTGCCAGCAGCCCGGGGACAGGTTCGGACACTGAAGCTTTCTTT
TRBJ1-2 TRBV5-6 NA NA CASSSIATLYGYTF TGTGCCAGCAGCTCCATCGCGACCCTCTATGGCTACACCTTC
TRBJ2-5 TRBV12-3/TRBV12-4 NA NA CASRPDSETQYF TGTGCCAGCAGACCGGACAGCGAGACCCAGTACTTC
TRBJ2-3 TRBV5-1 NA NA CASTLTVTDTQYF TGCGCCAGCACCCTAACAGTCACAGATACGCAGTATTTT
TRBJ2-1 TRBV11-1 NA TRBD2 CASSQTSGRGNNEQFF TGTGCCAGCAGCCAGACTAGCGGGAGAGGGAACAATGAGCAGTTCTTC
TRBJ2-2 TRBV4-2 NA NA CASSQALRYTGELFF TGTGCCAGCAGCCAAGCCCTACGGTACACCGGGGAGCTGTTTTTT
TRBJ2-2 TRBV2 once NA CASSEQGPTGELFF TGTGCCAGCAGTGAACAGGGGCCCACCGGGGAGCTGTTTTTT
TRBJ1-6 TRBV23-1 NA TRBD1 CASSLTPPGGGRSPLHF TGCGCCAGCAGTCTCACCCCGCCAGGGGGTGGGCGATCACCCCTCCACTTT
TRBJ2-3 TRBV6-1 few NA CASSEAGGGADTQYF TGTGCCAGCAGTGAAGCGGGAGGGGGCGCGGATACGCAGTATTTT
TRBJ1-2 TRBV19 NA NA CASSTTAPTPYGYTF TGTGCCAGTAGTACTACGGCCCCTACCCCCTATGGCTACACCTTC
TRBJ1-5 TRBV6-5 once NA CASSYPPSHSNQPQHF TGTGCCAGCAGTTATCCCCCTAGTCATAGCAATCAGCCCCAGCATTTT
TRBJ1-4 TRBV3-1/TRBV3-2 NA NA CASSQDRGLLTTTNEKLFF TGTGCCAGCAGCCAAGATCGGGGCCTACTTACTACAACTAATGAAAAACTGTTTTTT
TRBJ2-7 TRBV19 NA NA CASAVGGPNYEQYF TGTGCCAGTGCCGTTGGGGGACCCAACTACGAGCAGTACTTC
TRBJ2-3 TRBV12-3/TRBV12-4 few NA CASSARVDTQYF TGTGCCAGCAGTGCTAGAGTCGATACGCAGTATTTT
TRBJ2-5 TRBV5-5 NA NA CASSPQGGAGTQYF TGTGCCAGCAGCCCCCAGGGCGGAGCCGGGACCCAGTACTTC
TRBJ2-7 TRBV3-1/TRBV3-2 NA NA CASSQGDGSLDEQYF TGTGCCAGCAGCCAAGGGGATGGGTCCCTTGACGAGCAGTACTTC
TRBJ2-2 TRBV9 NA TRBD2 CASSVSGGRTGELFF TGTGCCAGCAGCGTGAGCGGGGGGAGGACCGGGGAGCTGTTTTTT
TRBJ1-5 TRBV7-8 NA NA CASSRDSNQPQHF TGTGCCAGCAGCCGGGACAGCAATCAGCCCCAGCATTTT
TRBJ1-2 TRBV27 NA NA CASSSQGIYGYTF TGTGCCAGCAGTTCCCAGGGGATCTATGGCTACACCTTC
TRBJ1-6 TRBV6-5 NA NA CASSYTPGNSPLHF TGTGCCAGCAGTTACACGCCCGGTAATTCACCCCTCCACTTT
TRBJ1-3 TRBV7-8 NA NA CASSTGRQPQGTIYF TGTGCCAGCAGCACAGGAAGACAGCCCCAAGGGACCATATATTTT
TRBJ1-1 TRBV5-6 NA NA CASSPRGRVSTEAFF TGTGCCAGCAGCCCCCGCGGCAGGGTTAGTACTGAAGCTTTCTTT
TRBJ1-6 TRBV6-5 NA TRBD1 CASSPRQGARSPLHF TGTGCCAGCAGCCCCAGACAGGGGGCGCGGTCACCCCTCCACTTT
TRBJ1-6 TRBV30 NA NA CAWRSRQHNSPLHF TGTGCCTGGAGATCCCGACAGCATAATTCACCCCTCCACTTT
TRBJ1-5 TRBV6-5 once NA CASSPLGGRNQPQHF TGTGCCAGCAGCCCCCTGGGAGGGCGGAATCAGCCCCAGCATTTT
TRBJ2-3 TRBV19 NA TRBD2 CASSPRLAGEVDTQYF TGTGCCAGTAGTCCGAGACTAGCGGGAGAAGTAGATACGCAGTATTTT
TRBJ1-3 TRBV7-9 NA NA CTTQERLVNTIYF TGTACCACACAGGAACGTCTAGTAAACACCATATATTTT
TRBJ2-1 TRBV7-2 NA NA CASSPWGEQFF TGTGCCAGCAGTCCGTGGGGAGAGCAGTTCTTC